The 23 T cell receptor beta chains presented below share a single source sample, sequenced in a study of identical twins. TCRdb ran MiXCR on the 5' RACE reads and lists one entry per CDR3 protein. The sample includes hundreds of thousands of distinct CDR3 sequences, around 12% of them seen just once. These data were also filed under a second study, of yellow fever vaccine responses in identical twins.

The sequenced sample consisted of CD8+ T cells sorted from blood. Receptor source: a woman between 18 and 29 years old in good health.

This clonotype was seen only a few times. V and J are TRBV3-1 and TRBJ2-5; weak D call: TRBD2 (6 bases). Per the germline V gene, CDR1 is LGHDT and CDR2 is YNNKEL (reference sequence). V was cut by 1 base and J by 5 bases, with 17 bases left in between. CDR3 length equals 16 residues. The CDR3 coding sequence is TGTGCCAGCAGCCAAGCACAGCGGCTAGCGTGGGAGACCCAGTACTTC. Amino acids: CASSQAQRLAWETQYF.

The CDR3: CASSLGFGYRETQYF. CDR3 DNA sequence: TGTGCCAGCAGCTTGGGGTTCGGGTACCGGGAGACCCAGTACTTC. The chain uses TRBV7-9 and TRBJ2-5; D is ambiguous. The CDR3 consists of 15 residues. The germline gives CDR1 SEHNR, CDR2 FQNEAQ (reference sequence). Deletions cut 3 bases from V and 5 bases from J, with 16 bases between.

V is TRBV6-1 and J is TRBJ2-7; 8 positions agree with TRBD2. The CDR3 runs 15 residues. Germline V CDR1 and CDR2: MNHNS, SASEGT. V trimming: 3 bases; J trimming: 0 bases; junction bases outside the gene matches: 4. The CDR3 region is CASSDLAGSSYEQYF. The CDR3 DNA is TGTGCCAGCAGTGACCTAGCGGGTTCCTCCTACGAGCAGTACTTC.

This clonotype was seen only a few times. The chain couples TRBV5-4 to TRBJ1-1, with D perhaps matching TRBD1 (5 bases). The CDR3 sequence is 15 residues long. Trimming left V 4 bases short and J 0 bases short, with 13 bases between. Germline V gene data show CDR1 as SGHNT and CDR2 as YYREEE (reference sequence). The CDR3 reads CASSLQTAMNTEAFF. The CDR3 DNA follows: TGTGCCAGCAGCCTCCAGACAGCAATGAACACTGAAGCTTTCTTT.

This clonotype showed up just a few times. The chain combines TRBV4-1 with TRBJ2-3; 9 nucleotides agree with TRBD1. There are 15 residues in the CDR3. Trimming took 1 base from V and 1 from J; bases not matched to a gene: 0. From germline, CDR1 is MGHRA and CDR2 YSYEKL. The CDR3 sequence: CASSQGDRGTDTQYF. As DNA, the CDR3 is TGCGCCAGCAGCCAAGGGGACAGGGGCACAGATACGCAGTATTTT.

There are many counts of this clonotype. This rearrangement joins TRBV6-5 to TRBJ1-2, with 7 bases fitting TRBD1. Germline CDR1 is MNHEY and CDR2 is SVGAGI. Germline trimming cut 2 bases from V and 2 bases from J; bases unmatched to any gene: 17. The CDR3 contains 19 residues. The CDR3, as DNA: TGTGCCAGCAGTTACGAGGCTCCGGGACAGAACCAGTTCAACTATGGCTACACCTTC. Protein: CASSYEAPGQNQFNYGYTF.

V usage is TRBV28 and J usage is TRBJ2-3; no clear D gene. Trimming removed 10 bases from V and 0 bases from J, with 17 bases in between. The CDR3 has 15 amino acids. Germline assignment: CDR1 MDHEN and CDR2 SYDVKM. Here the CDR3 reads CATATQVLSTDTQYF. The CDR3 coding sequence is TGTGCCACTGCAACGCAGGTACTTAGCACAGATACGCAGTATTTT.

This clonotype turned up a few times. The CDR3 region is CSVEWAPYEQYF. The CDR3 DNA sequence: TGCAGCGTTGAATGGGCACCCTACGAGCAGTACTTC. This rearrangement joins TRBV29-1 to TRBJ2-7, with D unresolved. The V end lost 2 bases, the J end lost 2 bases, and 7 bases lay between the germline ends. This CDR3 is built from 12 residues. The germline CDR1 and CDR2 sequences are SQVTM and ANQGSEA.

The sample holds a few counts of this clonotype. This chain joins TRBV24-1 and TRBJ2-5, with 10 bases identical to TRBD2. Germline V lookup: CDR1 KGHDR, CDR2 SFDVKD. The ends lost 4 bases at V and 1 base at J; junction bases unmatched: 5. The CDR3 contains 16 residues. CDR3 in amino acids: CATSESSGGAQETQYF. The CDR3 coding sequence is TGTGCCACCAGTGAGTCAAGCGGGGGGGCCCAAGAGACCCAGTACTTC.

The CDR3 nucleotides read TGTGCCACCAGTGATGGAGGGTACACCGGGGAGCTGTTTTTT. Residues: CATSDGGYTGELFF. The chain is built from TRBV24-1 and TRBJ2-2; D is possibly TRBD2 (6 bases). CDR3 length equals 14 residues. Looked up from germline, CDR1 is KGHDR and CDR2 is SFDVKD. Trimming pared 3 bases from V and 3 bases from J, leaving 7 bases between.

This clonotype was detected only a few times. The chain's CDR3 is CASSLGTGGYEKLFF. CDR3 DNA sequence: TGTGCCAGCAGCTTAGGGACAGGGGGTTATGAAAAACTGTTTTTT. This chain links TRBV7-8 with TRBJ1-4, with 10 bases lining up with TRBD1. Germline assignment: CDR1 SGHVS and CDR2 FQNEAQ. The CDR3 totals 15 residues. After removal of 1 base from V and 6 bases from J, the junction contained 2 bases not matched to a gene.

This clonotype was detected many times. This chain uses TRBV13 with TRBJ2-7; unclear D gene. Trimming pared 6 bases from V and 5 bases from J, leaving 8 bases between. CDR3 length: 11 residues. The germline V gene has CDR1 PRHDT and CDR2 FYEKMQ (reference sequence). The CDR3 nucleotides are TGTGCCAGCAGTTCATCTAACGAGCAGTACTTC. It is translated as CASSSSNEQYF.

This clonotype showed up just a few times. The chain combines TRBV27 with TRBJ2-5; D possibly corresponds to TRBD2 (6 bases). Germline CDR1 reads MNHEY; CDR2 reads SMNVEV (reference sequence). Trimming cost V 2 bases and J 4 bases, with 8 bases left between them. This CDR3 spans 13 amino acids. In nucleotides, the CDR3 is TGTGCCAGCAGTTTAATCGGGAGAGAGACCCAGTACTTC. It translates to CASSLIGRETQYF.

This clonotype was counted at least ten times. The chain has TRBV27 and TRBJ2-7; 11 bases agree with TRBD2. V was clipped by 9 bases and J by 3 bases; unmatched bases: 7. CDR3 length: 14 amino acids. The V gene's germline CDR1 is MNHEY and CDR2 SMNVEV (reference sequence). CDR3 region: CASADGLAGYEQYF. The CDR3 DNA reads TGTGCCAGTGCAGACGGACTAGCGGGCTACGAGCAGTACTTC.

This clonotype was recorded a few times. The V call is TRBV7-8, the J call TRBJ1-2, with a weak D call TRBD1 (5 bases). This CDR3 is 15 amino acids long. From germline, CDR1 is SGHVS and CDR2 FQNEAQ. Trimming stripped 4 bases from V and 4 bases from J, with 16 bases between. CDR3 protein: CASSSDRDGFYGYTF. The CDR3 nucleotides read TGTGCCAGCAGCTCAGACCGGGACGGCTTCTATGGCTACACCTTC.

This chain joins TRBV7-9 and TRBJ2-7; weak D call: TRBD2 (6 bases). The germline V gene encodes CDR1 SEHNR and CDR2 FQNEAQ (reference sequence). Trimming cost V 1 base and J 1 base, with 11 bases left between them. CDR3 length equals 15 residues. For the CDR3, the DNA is TGTGCCAGCAGCTTAGGGGCGGGAACTTCCTACGAGCAGTACTTC. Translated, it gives CASSLGAGTSYEQYF. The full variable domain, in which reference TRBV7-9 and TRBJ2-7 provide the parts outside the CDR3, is DTGVSQNPRHKITKRGQNVTFRCDPISEHNRLYWYRQTLGQGPEFLTYFQNEAQLEKSRLLSDRFSAERPKGSFSTLEIQRTEQGDSAMYLCASSLGAGTSYEQYFGPGTRLTVT.

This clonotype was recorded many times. The CDR3 loop reads CASSDSHGSYGYTF. The DNA for the CDR3 is TGTGCCAGCAGTGACTCTCATGGGAGCTATGGCTACACCTTC. The genes are TRBV6-4 and TRBJ1-2; D remains unclear. Trimming shortened V by 0 bases and J by 4 bases, and 9 bases separated the two germline ends. CDR3 size: 14 residues. Germline V gene sequence: CDR1 MRHNA, CDR2 SNTAGT.

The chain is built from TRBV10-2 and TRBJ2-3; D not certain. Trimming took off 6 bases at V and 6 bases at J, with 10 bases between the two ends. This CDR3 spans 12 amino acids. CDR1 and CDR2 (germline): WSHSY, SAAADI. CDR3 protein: CASSVPEDTQYF. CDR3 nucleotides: TGCGCCAGCAGCGTACCGGAGGATACGCAGTATTTT.

The CDR3 is CSAGGQGVEPQHF. The CDR3 DNA reads TGCAGTGCTGGTGGACAGGGGGTTGAGCCCCAGCATTTT. V is TRBV20-1 and J is TRBJ1-5; 10 bases align to TRBD1. CDR1 and CDR2 (germline): DFQATT, SNEGSKA (reference sequence). With V trimmed by 5 bases and J by 8 bases, 6 bases remained unmatched. This CDR3 has 13 residues.

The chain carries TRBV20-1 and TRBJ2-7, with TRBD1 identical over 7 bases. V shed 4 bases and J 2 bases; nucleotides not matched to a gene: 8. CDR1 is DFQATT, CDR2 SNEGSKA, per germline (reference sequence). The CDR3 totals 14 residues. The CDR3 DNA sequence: TGCAGTGCTACCCCGGGACAGTCACCCTACGAGCAGTACGTC. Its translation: CSATPGQSPYEQYV.

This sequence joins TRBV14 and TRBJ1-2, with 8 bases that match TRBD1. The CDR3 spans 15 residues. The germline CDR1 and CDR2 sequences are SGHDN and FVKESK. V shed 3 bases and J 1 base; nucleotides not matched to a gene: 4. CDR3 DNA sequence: TGTGCCAGCAGCCACGGGACAGGACATAACTATGGCTACACCTTC. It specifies CASSHGTGHNYGYTF. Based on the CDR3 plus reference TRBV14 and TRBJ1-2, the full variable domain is EAGVTQFPSHSVIEKGQTVTLRCDPISGHDNLYWYRRVMGKEIKFLLHFVKESKQDESGMPNNRFLAERTGGTYSTLKVQPAELEDSGVYFCASSHGTGHNYGYTFGSGTRLTVV.

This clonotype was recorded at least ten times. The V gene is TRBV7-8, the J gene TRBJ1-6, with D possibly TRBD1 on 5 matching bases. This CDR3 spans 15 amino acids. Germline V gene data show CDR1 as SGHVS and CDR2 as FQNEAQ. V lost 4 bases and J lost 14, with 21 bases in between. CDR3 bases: TGTGCCAGCAGCTCCCCCCCCGGGGGTTCTAAGGCCCTCCACTTT. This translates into CASSSPPGGSKALHF.

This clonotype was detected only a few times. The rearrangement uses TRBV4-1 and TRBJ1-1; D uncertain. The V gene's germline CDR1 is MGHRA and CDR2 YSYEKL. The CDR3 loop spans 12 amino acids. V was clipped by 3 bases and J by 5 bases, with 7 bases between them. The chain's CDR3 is CASSHGLTEAFF. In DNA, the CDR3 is TGCGCCAGCAGCCATGGGCTTACTGAAGCTTTCTTT.